This is a list of T cell receptor beta chains from one sample in a study of shared T cell receptors in the human thymus. Using immunoSEQ multiplex PCR, the repertoire was profiled, and TCRdb retains in-frame clones only, with some absent. Of about 660,000 clones listed, around 87% were seen once; the top ten hold 0.0094%. These data were likewise used in another study, on human thymus T cells.

The specimen sequenced was thymocytes. Receptor source: a boy younger than two with a congenital heart defect. Both conserved end residues are part of each CDR3. Clone size is given for some rows only: seen once, a few or many times, or a class if the clone is expanded.

TRBV7-9	TRBJ1-2	NA	CASSLPHGPGANYGYTF
TRBV6-1	TRBJ2-1	once	CASSDVLALYYNEQFF
TRBV28	TRBJ2-7	NA	CASSFWGRDRVKEQYF
TRBV15	TRBJ1-2	NA	CATRHGQLNYGYTF
TRBV6-6	TRBJ1-1	NA	CASSPHTRNTEAFF
TRBV28	TRBJ1-3	NA	CASSPGTETSGNTIYF
TRBV7-9	TRBJ1-1	NA	CASSKKEGNHMNTEAFF
TRBV6-1	TRBJ1-6	once	CASRDSQGSPLHF
TRBV28	TRBJ1-2	NA	CASSRTQVNYGYTF
TRBV25-1	TRBJ1-5	NA	CASSESRADQPQHF
TRBV7-6	TRBJ2-5	NA	CASSLGLDSSKRTQYF
TRBV28	TRBJ1-5	NA	CASSLNRGLGNQPQHF
TRBV5-8	TRBJ2-7	NA	CASSLAQGRAPYEQYF
TRBV18	TRBJ2-1	NA	CASSPPGGRFHNEQFF
TRBV19	TRBJ2-3	NA	CASSNHPQGIEGRTDTQYF
TRBV28	TRBJ2-7	NA	CASSTDRGFYEQYF
TRBV21-1	TRBJ2-7	NA	CASSKVNGRTYEQYF
TRBV5-1	TRBJ2-1	NA	CASNVWTGLRNEQFF
TRBV2	TRBJ2-2	NA	CASSVVSGGFSSIYGELFF
TRBV5-1	TRBJ1-6	once	CASSTDPRGSPLHF
TRBV11-2	TRBJ1-5	NA	CASSLGQGFVDQPQHF
TRBV28	TRBJ1-5	NA	CASSLPRTTGLERSNQPQHF
TRBV19	TRBJ2-1	NA	CASSIQGLYNEQFF
TRBV4-1	TRBJ2-7	NA	CASSQKGLADAYEQYF
TRBV28	TRBJ1-2	NA	CASSKTGGYTF
TRBV19	TRBJ1-4	NA	CASSSPIQGRDEEKLFF
TRBV4-1	TRBJ2-3	NA	CASSPDSRDPWTDTQYF
TRBV5-8	TRBJ1-5	NA	CASSLASSGMDQPQHF
TRBV15	TRBJ2-1	NA	CATSFQRGAASYNEQFF
TRBV27	TRBJ2-3	NA	CASSLAPGTSEYTQYF
TRBV27	TRBJ1-5	few	CASSRGTGRANQPQHF
TRBV7-9	TRBJ1-4	NA	CASSLVTEVGEKLFF
TRBV5-1	TRBJ2-7	once	CASSLVWGPTLYEQYF
TRBV25-1	TRBJ2-2	NA	CASSRLETNTGELFF
TRBV13	TRBJ1-2	NA	CASSCDRGECYGYTF
TRBV6-1	TRBJ1-1	NA	CASGTGNTEAFF
TRBV2	TRBJ2-2	NA	CASSEAIPLAGTNTGELFF
TRBV5-1	TRBJ1-4	NA	CASRQGGDPLGSVWTNEKLFF
TRBV5-4	TRBJ1-3	NA	CASSPREDSGNTIYF
TRBV27	TRBJ2-7	few	CASSRTSRTSHSYEQYF
TRBV11-2	TRBJ1-5	NA	CASSPDTNQPQHF
TRBV15	TRBJ2-7	NA	CATSRAGTGSYEQYF
TRBV4-1	TRBJ1-1	NA	CASSPLGRTEAFF
TRBV9	TRBJ2-1	once	CASSVAASGRWYNEQFF
TRBV9	TRBJ2-2	NA	CASSAGLGGTTGELFF
TRBV14	TRBJ2-1	NA	CASSRTGVSYNESGVSYNEQFF
TRBV5-8	TRBJ1-6	NA	CASSWDREDSPLHF
TRBV14	TRBJ2-5	NA	CASKDRVQETQYF
TRBV9	TRBJ2-1	NA	CASSVAGRSYNEQFF
TRBV25-1	NA	NA	CATAVETPESSYEQYF